The 32 T cell receptor beta chains reported below all come from one sample, sequenced in a study of shared clonotypes between healthy human individuals. This table comes from immunoSEQ multiplex PCR, and its TCRdb copy is limited to in-frame clones, with some not included. The sample consists of approximately 2.3 million clones, 90% to 95% of them appearing once. The specimen was naive CD4+ T cells from PBMCs. Documented subset: CD45RA+ positively selected. Receptors originate from a man between 18 and 29 years old in good health. Some clones in this sample may be carry-over from other donors' samples.

This chain connects TRBV9 to TRBJ1-2, with 9 positions matching TRBD1. The germline gives CDR1 SGDLS, CDR2 YYNGEE. The ends lost 4 bases at V and 1 base at J; junction bases unmatched: 11. The CDR3 contains 17 residues. The CDR3 DNA reads as TGTGCCAGCAGCTCAGGGGGTCGGGACAGGGTTAACTATGGCTACACCTTC. It yields the protein CASSSGGRDRVNYGYTF.

This chain uses TRBV7-3 with TRBJ2-1, with TRBD1 identical over 10 bases. CDR1 is SGHTA, CDR2 FQGTGA, per germline. The V gene end was trimmed by 2 bases and the J gene end by 7 bases; junction bases not matched to a gene: 5. This CDR3 comprises 15 residues. The CDR3 spells CASSLWGTGENEQFF. For the CDR3, the DNA is TGTGCCAGCAGCTTATGGGGGACAGGGGAGAATGAGCAGTTCTTC.

The rearrangement joins TRBV20-1 to TRBJ1-2; possible D gene TRBD1, 6 bases. The germline gives CDR1 DFQATT, CDR2 SNEGSKA (reference sequence). CDR3 length: 11 residues. The CDR3 bases are TGCAGAATGGGGGGGCCATATGGCTACACCTTC. This codes for CRMGGPYGYTF.

J is TRBJ1-2 and V is TRBV28; D not certain. This CDR3 comprises 13 residues. Germline V gives CDR1 MDHEN, CDR2 SYDVKM. The germline V and J ends were trimmed by 8 bases and 4 bases, with 14 bases remaining between them. The CDR3 bases are TGTGCCAGCCGACCGGGCCTTTCCTATGGCTACACCTTC. Translating it yields CASRPGLSYGYTF.

The rearrangement joins TRBV19 to TRBJ1-1; D unresolved. CDR1 is LNHDA and CDR2 is SQIVND in the germline V gene (reference sequence). The CDR3 consists of 17 residues. The V end lost 4 bases, the J end lost 0 bases, and 18 bases lay between the germline ends. CDR3 residues: CASSRVFGSNMNTEAFF. The DNA for the CDR3 is TGTGCCAGTAGTAGGGTCTTCGGCAGTAATATGAACACTGAAGCTTTCTTT.

The gene calls are TRBV11-2 and TRBJ2-2, with 11 bases matching TRBD2. The CDR3 is made up of 16 amino acids. V lost 1 base, J lost 4 bases, and 2 bases stayed unmatched. The germline CDR1 and CDR2 sequences are SGHAT and FQNNGV. The CDR3 spells CASSLALAGATGELFF. CDR3 nucleotides: TGTGCCAGCAGCTTAGCACTAGCGGGAGCCACCGGGGAGCTGTTTTTT.

The J gene is TRBJ2-2, the V gene TRBV7-3; possible D gene TRBD2, 6 bases. Germline assignment: CDR1 SGHTA and CDR2 FQGTGA. V lost 5 bases and J lost 0, with 16 bases in between. The CDR3 contains 17 residues. The CDR3 DNA follows: TGTGCCAGCAGCCGGCAGGTGGGCGGGACGAACACCGGGGAGCTGTTTTTT. Its protein product is CASSRQVGGTNTGELFF.

The chain is built from TRBV5-4 and TRBJ1-4; maybe TRBD1 (5 bases). Germline CDR1 SGHNT, CDR2 YYREEE (reference sequence). The V end lost 4 bases, the J end lost 8 bases, and 15 bases lay between the germline ends. The CDR3 runs to 14 residues. CDR3 nucleotides: TGTGCCAGCAGCCCTGCGGGGGTTAGAGAAAAACTGTTTTTT. It translates to CASSPAGVREKLFF. Full variable domain (rest looked up from reference TRBV5-4 and TRBJ1-4): ETGVTQSPTHLIKTRGQQVTLRCSSQSGHNTVSWYQQALGQGPQFIFQYYREEENGRGNFPPRFSGLQFPNYSSELNVNALELDDSALYLCASSPAGVREKLFFGSGTQLSVL.

Comments on this clone: The same CDR3 is also encoded by other DNA sequences in this sample. The chain uses TRBV28 and TRBJ2-3; D unclear. V lost 2 bases, J lost 0 bases, and 3 bases lay in between. Germline V CDR1 and CDR2: MDHEN, SYDVKM. The CDR3 consists of 13 residues. The CDR3 DNA is TGTGCCAGCAGTTTAGTGAGCACAGATACGCAGTATTTT. Residues: CASSLVSTDTQYF.

The rearrangement uses TRBV29-1 and TRBJ2-1, with 9 bases fitting TRBD2. Trimming at V came to 4 bases and at J to 6 bases, leaving 10 bases not matched to a gene. The CDR3 is made up of 15 amino acids. CDR1 and CDR2 from the germline V gene are SQVTM and ANQGSEA. CDR3 DNA: TGCAGCGTTGTGGGGAAAGCGGGAGGTACCAATGAGCAGTTCTTC. Residues: CSVVGKAGGTNEQFF.

The chain joins TRBV7-9 to TRBJ1-4; weak D call: TRBD1 (5 bases). The CDR3 covers 16 residues. Between the trimmed V and J ends, which lost 0 bases and 4 bases, there was a span of 12 bases. Germline V lookup: CDR1 SEHNR, CDR2 FQNEAQ (reference sequence). CDR3 sequence (DNA): TGTGCCAGCAGCTTAGCCCCCGGGGGTGGTAATGAAAAACTGTTTTTT. This encodes CASSLAPGGGNEKLFF.

The rearrangement joins TRBV14 to TRBJ1-1; the D gene is possibly TRBD1 (5 bases). Looked up from germline, CDR1 is SGHDN and CDR2 is FVKESK. The CDR3 loop spans 17 amino acids. V was cut by 1 base and J by 5 bases, with 20 bases left in between. As DNA, the CDR3 is TGTGCCAGCAGCCAAGGATTTTTACACCCCGGGGGAACTGAAGCTTTCTTT. Protein product: CASSQGFLHPGGTEAFF.

The V call is TRBV15, the J call TRBJ1-5; 11 positions match TRBD1. CDR1 LNHNV and CDR2 YYDKDF come from the germline V gene (reference sequence). CDR3 size: 16 residues. With V trimmed by 1 base and J by 5 bases, 4 bases remained unmatched. The CDR3 coding sequence is TGTGCCACCAGCAGAGTAAGGACAGGGGGCGATCAGCCCCAGCATTTT. Its protein product is CATSRVRTGGDQPQHF.

The chain employs TRBV21-1 and TRBJ2-2. TRBV21-1 is classified as a pseudogene. This CDR3 contains 17 residues. DNA for the CDR3: TGTGCCAGCAGCAAACTACCAGCAGAAACGAACACCGGGGAGCTGTTTTTT. It is translated as CASSKLPAETNTGELFF.

The rearrangement links TRBV28 to TRBJ2-2; maybe TRBD1 (6 bases). There are 15 residues in the CDR3. In germline, CDR1 is MDHEN, CDR2 SYDVKM. V lost 5 bases to trimming and J lost 2 bases, with 12 bases between them. Here the CDR3 reads CASSAFGTNTGELFF. CDR3 DNA sequence: TGTGCCAGCAGTGCATTCGGGACAAACACCGGGGAGCTGTTTTTT. Full variable domain (remainder filled in from reference TRBV28 and TRBJ2-2): DVKVTQSSRYLVKRTGEKVFLECVQDMDHENMFWYRQDPGLGLRLIYFSYDVKMKEKGDIPEGYSVSREKKERFSLILESASTNQTSMYLCASSAFGTNTGELFFGEGSRLTVL.

The chain carries TRBV7-6 and TRBJ1-2, with 11 bases fitting TRBD1. The CDR3 runs to 14 residues. The junction had 3 bases not matched to a gene; V was cut back by 5 bases and J by 4 bases. Germline CDR1 and CDR2: SGHVS and FNYEAQ. Here the CDR3 DNA reads TGTGCCAGCAGCCGGGGACAGGGGGGCTATGGCTACACCTTC. Amino acid sequence: CASSRGQGGYGYTF. Variable domain in full (rest from reference TRBV7-6 and TRBJ1-2): GAGVSQSPRYKVTKRGQDVALRCDPISGHVSLYWYRQALGQGPEFLTYFNYEAQQDKSGLPNDRFSAERPEGSISTLTIQRTEQRDSAMYRCASSRGQGGYGYTFGSGTRLTVV.

This clone was seen only once. This chain uses TRBV4-3 with TRBJ2-2, with 9 bases that match TRBD2. Germline V gene lookup returns CDR1 LGHNA and CDR2 YSLEER. V gave up 3 bases and J gave up 6 bases; unmatched junction bases: 2. CDR3 length: 14 amino acids. The CDR3 sequence: CASSHGGRAGELFF. The CDR3, as DNA: TGCGCCAGCAGCCACGGCGGGAGGGCCGGGGAGCTGTTTTTT.

The chain couples TRBV2 to TRBJ1-2, with 7 bases fitting TRBD1. J was trimmed by 3 bases and V by 11 bases; bases with no gene match: 6. The germline gives CDR1 SNHLY, CDR2 FYNNEI. The CDR3 loop spans 12 amino acids. The DNA of the CDR3 is TGTGCCGGGAGGGGACAGTACTATGGCTACACCTTC. Translating gives CAGRGQYYGYTF.

The rearrangement joins TRBV7-2 to TRBJ2-2; a possible D gene is TRBD2 (6 bases). CDR3 length: 14 residues. Germline loops: CDR1 SGHTA, CDR2 FQGNSA. Trimming shortened V by 5 bases and J by 5 bases, and 12 bases separated the two germline ends. Written as DNA, the CDR3 is TGTGCCAGCAGCCCCGGGGGATGGACCGGGGAGCTGTTTTTT. Translation: CASSPGGWTGELFF.

The chain combines TRBV5-6 with TRBJ2-1; tentatively, D is TRBD2 (5 bases). The CDR3 is 12 residues long. The V gene's germline CDR1 is SGHDT and CDR2 YYEEEE. V gave up 3 bases and J gave up 9 bases, with 10 bases separating them. Here the CDR3 DNA reads TGTGCCAGCAGCTCAGGACTGGGTGAGCAGTTCTTC. This sequence encodes CASSSGLGEQFF.

This clone was recorded at least ten times. The genes are TRBV2 and TRBJ2-3; TRBD1 agrees at 11 bases. Per germline, CDR1 SNHLY and CDR2 FYNNEI. Trimming removed 5 bases from V and 4 bases from J; junction bases left unmatched: 2. The CDR3 contains 14 residues. The CDR3 sequence: CASSRTGGPDTQYF. CDR3 DNA sequence: TGTGCCAGCAGTAGGACAGGGGGCCCAGATACGCAGTATTTT.

This chain connects TRBV25-1 to TRBJ2-4; tentative D call: TRBD2 (5 bases). V was clipped by 1 base and J by 9 bases, with 13 bases between them. Looked up from germline, CDR1 is MGHDK and CDR2 is SYGVNS. This CDR3 comprises 14 residues. CDR3 in DNA: TGTGCCAGCAGTGAATCGCGGAGAGGGAGCATTCAGTACTTC. It yields the protein CASSESRRGSIQYF.

The V gene is TRBV7-9, the J gene TRBJ1-5, with D uncertain. Germline CDR1 is SEHNR and CDR2 is FQNEAQ (reference sequence). Trimming stripped 1 base from V and 0 bases from J, with 10 bases between. The CDR3 has 16 residues. The CDR3 is CASSLGDGFSNQPQHF. The CDR3 DNA sequence: TGTGCCAGCAGCTTAGGGGATGGGTTTAGCAATCAGCCCCAGCATTTT.

This rearrangement joins TRBV9 to TRBJ2-1; TRBD2 agrees at 9 bases. The CDR3 spans 16 residues. CDR1 and CDR2 from the germline V gene are SGDLS and YYNGEE. Losses at the gene ends were 3 bases for V and 1 base for J; bases not matched to a gene: 5. The CDR3 coding sequence is TGTGCCAGCAGCGGGATAAGCGGGAGGTCCTACAATGAGCAGTTCTTC. This codes for CASSGISGRSYNEQFF.

The V gene is TRBV28, the J gene TRBJ2-2; 9 positions match TRBD1. CDR3 length: 14 amino acids. Germline CDR1 is MDHEN and CDR2 is SYDVKM. V dropped 11 bases and J dropped 4; count of bases not matched to a gene: 8. CDR3 DNA sequence: TGTGCCGCGAGACCGGGACAGGGCACCGGGGAGCTGTTTTTT. It codes for CAARPGQGTGELFF. Combining the CDR3 with reference TRBV28 and TRBJ2-2 gives the whole variable domain DVKVTQSSRYLVKRTGEKVFLECVQDMDHENMFWYRQDPGLGLRLIYFSYDVKMKEKGDIPEGYSVSREKKERFSLILESASTNQTSMYLCAARPGQGTGELFFGEGSRLTVL.

The chain has TRBV15 and TRBJ2-7; D possibly corresponds to TRBD2 (7 bases). This CDR3 spans 15 amino acids. Germline V gives CDR1 LNHNV, CDR2 YYDKDF (reference sequence). V shed 4 bases and J shed 1 base, with 14 bases lying between them. The CDR3 loop reads CATSTLKGGSYEQYF. In DNA, the CDR3 is TGTGCCACCAGCACGCTGAAGGGGGGGTCCTACGAGCAGTACTTC.

The gene calls are TRBV6-1 and TRBJ2-7; possibly TRBD2 for D (6 bases). This CDR3 spans 15 amino acids. Germline CDR1 reads MNHNS; CDR2 reads SASEGT. The germline V and J ends were trimmed by 6 bases and 1 base, with 16 bases remaining between them. The CDR3 spells CASRYTGTASYEQYF. CDR3 DNA: TGTGCCAGCAGATATACCGGGACTGCATCCTACGAGCAGTACTTC.

The rearrangement links TRBV5-1 to TRBJ2-5, with TRBD2 matching over 8 bases. J was trimmed by 5 bases and V by 0 bases; bases with no gene match: 9. CDR1 is SGHRS and CDR2 is YFSETQ in the germline V gene. CDR3 length: 16 residues. The CDR3 DNA follows: TGCGCCAGCAGCTTGGCGTTGGTAGCGGGACGGGAGACCCAGTACTTC. It is translated as CASSLALVAGRETQYF. The variable domain in full, completed from reference TRBV5-1 and TRBJ2-5, reads KAGVTQTPRYLIKTRGQQVTLSCSPISGHRSVSWYQQTPGQGLQFLFEYFSETQRNKGNFPGRFSGRQFSNSRSEMNVSTLELGDSALYLCASSLALVAGRETQYFGPGTRLLVL.

This chain connects TRBV28 to TRBJ1-1; D gene unclear. The CDR3 length is 12 residues. Germline V gene data show CDR1 as MDHEN and CDR2 as SYDVKM. Trimming cost V 4 bases and J 8 bases, with 11 bases left between them. The CDR3, as DNA: TGTGCCAGCAGTTCCTGGACTCGGGAAGCTTTCTTT. This translates into CASSSWTREAFF.

Comment on this clone: The sample holds other DNA sequences that translate to the same CDR3. The chain uses TRBV19 and TRBJ2-2, with D possibly TRBD1 on 6 matching bases. This CDR3 spans 15 amino acids. CDR1 and CDR2 (germline): LNHDA, SQIVND (reference sequence). Trimming shortened V by 5 bases and J by 3 bases, and 13 bases separated the two germline ends. The DNA for the CDR3 is TGTGCCAGTAGTCCGGGACAAGGATACACCGGGGAGCTGTTTTTT. Protein sequence: CASSPGQGYTGELFF. Using reference TRBV19 and TRBJ2-2 for the parts outside the CDR3, the full variable domain is DGGITQSPKYLFRKEGQNVTLSCEQNLNHDAMYWYRQDPGQGLRLIYYSQIVNDFQKGDIAEGYSVSREKKESFPLTVTSAQKNPTAFYLCASSPGQGYTGELFFGEGSRLTVL.

The chain links TRBV5-1 to TRBJ2-5; 9 bases agree with TRBD1. The junction had 7 bases not matched to a gene; V was cut back by 9 bases and J by 1 base. CDR3 length equals 14 residues. In germline, CDR1 is SGHRS, CDR2 YFSETQ. The DNA for the CDR3 is TGCGCCACCCGGGACAGGGTATTCCAAGAGACCCAGTACTTC. Its translation: CATRDRVFQETQYF.

This sequence joins TRBV4-2 and TRBJ1-2; TRBD1 is a possible D gene (5 bases). Trimming took 5 bases from V and 0 from J, leaving 25 bases between them. The CDR3 runs to 19 residues. The germline V gene encodes CDR1 LGHNA and CDR2 YNFKEQ. In DNA, the CDR3 is TGTGCCAGCAGCTTGGGAGCGATGCAGGGTCCTACAGCTAACTATGGCTACACCTTC. It translates to CASSLGAMQGPTANYGYTF.